This TCR beta chain was sequenced during a study of long-term antiretroviral therapy in people with HIV. Findings of the study overall: Investigators report no available data on ART adherence, viral resistance or therapy changes.

Concerning this clone itself: What it recognizes is unknown.

Germline V lookup: CDR1 SNHLY, CDR2 FYNNEI. The CDR3 is made up of 15 amino acids. J gave up 1 base and V 6 bases, and 4 bases lay outside the gene matches. From each donor, at least one pre-ART PBMC sample and at least two post-ART PBMC samples were obtained. immunoSEQ v3.0 was run at survey level. This table comes from immunoSEQ multiplex PCR, and its TCRdb copy is limited to in-frame clones, with some not included. Of over 8,500 clones in the sample, roughly 79% were seen once. Material: unsorted PBMCs, obtained at the start of antiretroviral therapy, before treatment. The rearrangement joins TRBV2 to TRBJ1-3; 9 bases agree with TRBD1. This clonotype originated in a man younger than 45 with HIV. The CDR3 protein is CASRADRGSGNTIYF. The CDR3 DNA follows: TGTGCCAGCAGAGCGGACAGGGGATCTGGAAACACCATATATTTT.